The entry below describes one T cell receptor beta chain. Its specificity is not known. The source of the sample is a study of cytomegalovirus exposure and HLA in healthy donors. About the research overall: A later analysis reported the 90 to 150 validation repertoires used the same platform as the 550 to 800 first-cohort repertoires. Study-wide results and caveats: The study put 150 or so TCR beta chains on its list as cytomegalovirus-associated.

Clones were read by immunoSEQ multiplex PCR, and TCRdb kept only the in-frame ones, dropping some. The table has roughly 150,000 clones, approximately 89% seen once. Looked up from germline, CDR1 is MNHNY and CDR2 is SVGAGI (reference sequence). After removal of 6 bases from V and 5 bases from J, the junction contained 11 bases not matched to a gene. The CDR3 is 16 residues long. This chain joins TRBV6-6 and TRBJ2-2; 8 bases align to TRBD1. Sequencing was carried out using PBMCs. The clonotype comes from a young man in good health and CMV-seropositive. The CDR3 region has the DNA TGTGCCAGCAGGTCCAAGGGACAGGTTGAGACCGGGGAGCTGTTTTTT. Translation: CASRSKGQVETGELFF.